The rows below give T cell receptor beta chains drawn from one sample of a study of CD4 T cell repertoires in COVID-19. Data came from immunoSEQ multiplex PCR; TCRdb stores just in-frame clones and leaves some out. Among thousands of clones listed, 84% were seen once. The sample in question was effector memory CD4+ T cells from blood, obtained before the COVID-19 pandemic. The receptors stem from a human donor who had COVID-19. The CDR3 runs from the conserved cysteine through the conserved F or W. Fields, in order: V gene, D gene, J gene, clone size, CDR3 DNA, CDR3 protein. The D gene is left open where the match is weak. Only some rows state a clone size, as once, few, many or a class for expanded clones.

>TRBV5-1|TRBD2|TRBJ2-7|NA
TGCGCCAGCAGCGGAGGACTAGCGGGAGGGAGCACCTACGAGCAGTACTTC
CASSGGLAGGSTYEQYF
>TRBV12-5|TRBD1|TRBJ2-1|NA
TGTGCTAGCAGAAAGGGACAGGGGATGAACAATGAGCAGTTCTTC
CASRKGQGMNNEQFF
>TRBV18|TRBD1|TRBJ2-1|NA
TGTGCCAGCTCACCTGGGACAGGGTCCTACAATGAGCAGTTCTTC
CASSPGTGSYNEQFF
>TRBV7-9|NA|TRBJ2-7|NA
TGTGCCAGCAACCAGGGGGGCTACGAGCAGTACTTC
CASNQGGYEQYF
>TRBV18|TRBD1|TRBJ2-5|NA
TGTGCCAGCTCATCGCCGGGACAGCCAGAGACCCAGTACTTC
CASSSPGQPETQYF
>TRBV5-5|TRBD2|TRBJ2-7|NA
TGTGCCAGCAGCCCCCGTTCTAGCGGGTTCTCCTACGAGCAGTACTTC
CASSPRSSGFSYEQYF
>TRBV27|TRBD1|TRBJ1-1|NA
TGTGCCAGCAGTTTATGGTCGGGACAGGGGGGGAACACTGAAGCTTTCTTT
CASSLWSGQGGNTEAFF
>TRBV10-3|NA|TRBJ2-5|few
TGTGCCATCAGTGAAGCGGCCCTGGGGGAGACCCAGTACTTC
CAISEAALGETQYF
>TRBV5-1|NA|TRBJ2-4|NA
TGCGCCAGCAGCTTGCCGGTACTAGAGGCTCTAGCCAAAAACATTCAGTACTTC
CASSLPVLEALAKNIQYF
>TRBV7-6|NA|TRBJ1-5|NA
TGTGCCAGCAGCTCCATTGACAGGTCGAGCAATCAGCCCCAGCATTTT
CASSSIDRSSNQPQHF
>TRBV5-4|TRBD2|TRBJ2-3|NA
TGTGCCAGCAGCCTCCGAGGGGCTAGCGGGGGCACAGATACGCAGTATTTT
CASSLRGASGGTDTQYF
>TRBV29-1|NA|TRBJ2-5|NA
TGCAGCGTCGTTCTAGCCGGGGGGACCCAGTACTTC
CSVVLAGGTQYF
>TRBV7-9|TRBD2|TRBJ2-5|NA
TGTGCCAGCAGATTAGGACTAGCGGGACAAGAGACCCAGTACTTC
CASRLGLAGQETQYF
>TRBV12-1|NA|TRBJ2-7|NA
TGTGCCAGCAGCTTAACGGGACTAGCGGGAGGGCCTTACGAGCAGTACTTC
CASSLTGLAGGPYEQYF
>TRBV7-5|NA|TRBJ2-2|NA
TGTGCCAACCAGCTTGGGCAGTCGAACACCGGGGAGCTGTTTTTT
CANQLGQSNTGELFF
>TRBV11-2|NA|TRBJ2-5|NA
TGTGCCAGCAGCTTAGCTCCCCACCAAGAGACCCAGTACTTC
CASSLAPHQETQYF
>TRBV4-1|TRBD2|TRBJ2-2|NA
TGCGCCAGCAGCCGGGGACCCTCCCCGGCTAGCGGGAACACCGGGGAGCTGTTTTTT
CASSRGPSPASGNTGELFF
>TRBV29-1|TRBD1|TRBJ1-2|NA
TGCAGCGCGCAGGGGGGACATGGCTACACCTTC
CSAQGGHGYTF
>TRBV18|NA|TRBJ1-1|NA
TGTGCCAGCTCACCCGCAGACACGTTCATGAACACTGAAGCTTTCTTT
CASSPADTFMNTEAFF
>TRBV14|NA|TRBJ2-7|few
TGTGCCAGCAGCCAAGGACAGGACTTCTACGAGCAGTACTTC
CASSQGQDFYEQYF
>TRBV5-1|TRBD1|TRBJ2-7|NA
TGCGCCAGCAGGGGGACAGGGGAATACGAGCAGTACTTC
CASRGTGEYEQYF
>TRBV6-5|TRBD1|TRBJ1-3|NA
TGTGCCAGCAGGACACAGGGGCTGTCTGGAAACACCATATATTTT
CASRTQGLSGNTIYF
>TRBV6-5|TRBD2|TRBJ2-5|NA
TGTGCCAGCAGTGAACTAGCGGGACACCAGTACTTC
CASSELAGHQYF
>TRBV19|TRBD1|TRBJ1-1|NA
TGTGCCAGTAGTACCCCGGACAGGGGCGCAGAAGCTTTCTTT
CASSTPDRGAEAFF
>TRBV11-2|TRBD1|TRBJ1-6|NA
TGTGCCAGCAGCATGGGTCCCGGGACAGGAAAAGCCAATTCCCCCCTCCACTTT
CASSMGPGTGKANSPLHF
>TRBV7-2|NA|TRBJ1-2|NA
TGTGCCAGCAGCCGACAGGTCGAGGGCTACACCTTC
CASSRQVEGYTF
>TRBV9|NA|TRBJ1-6|NA
TGTGCCAGCAGCCTCTCAACAGGTTCACCCCTCCACTTT
CASSLSTGSPLHF
>TRBV6-5|NA|TRBJ1-2|NA
TGTGCCAGCAGTTACTCCCGGGAAAAGGGCTATGGCTACACCTTC
CASSYSREKGYGYTF
>TRBV18|NA|TRBJ2-5|NA
TGTGCCGGCGCCCAGACAGGCCAAGAGACCCAGTACTTC
CAGAQTGQETQYF
>TRBV5-1|TRBD1|TRBJ2-2|NA
TGCGCCAGCAGCTCACAGGGGGGCTCCGGGGAGCTGTTTTTT
CASSSQGGSGELFF
>TRBV5-4|TRBD2|TRBJ2-3|NA
TGTGCCTTAGGGGGACTAGCGGGAAGAGATACGCAGTATTTT
CALGGLAGRDTQYF
>TRBV7-9|TRBD1|TRBJ2-2|NA
TGTGCCAGCAGCTCACAGGGGGCTTACACCGGGGAGCTGTTTTTT
CASSSQGAYTGELFF
>TRBV27|NA|TRBJ1-4|NA
TGTGCCAGCAGCACTATCCGATTTGGACAGACTAATGAAAAACTGTTTTTT
CASSTIRFGQTNEKLFF
>TRBV27|NA|TRBJ2-3|NA
TGTGCCAGCAGTCCCTCTTGGGAGTGGTCCGCCTTTGCTAGCACAGATACGCAGTATTTT
CASSPSWEWSAFASTDTQYF
>TRBV19|TRBD2|TRBJ2-5|once
TGTGCCAGTAGGCCGCGCGGGGGAACGGAGACCCAGTACTTC
CASRPRGGTETQYF
>TRBV9|NA|TRBJ1-5|NA
TGTGCCAGCAGCGCTTCCCCCACTTTAACCCAGCATTTT
CASSASPTLTQHF
>TRBV6-5|TRBD1|TRBJ1-2|NA
TGTGCCAGCAGACCCGGACAGGGGAACTATGGCTACACCTTC
CASRPGQGNYGYTF
>TRBV6-6|TRBD1|TRBJ1-5|NA
TGTGCCAGCAGTTACGGACAGGGCAATCAGCCCCAGCATTTT
CASSYGQGNQPQHF
>TRBV27|TRBD1|TRBJ1-6|NA
TGTGCCAGCGGCTATAATGGACAGGCTAATTCACCCCTCCACTTT
CASGYNGQANSPLHF
>TRBV28|TRBD1|TRBJ2-5|once
TGTGCCAGCAGTCCTCCGGGACAGGGACAAGAGACCCAGTACTTC
CASSPPGQGQETQYF
>TRBV5-6|NA|TRBJ2-4|NA
TGTGCCAGCAGCCCAATCGGGACTGGCCTAGCCAAAAACATTCAGTACTTC
CASSPIGTGLAKNIQYF
>TRBV2|NA|TRBJ2-1|NA
TGTGCCAGCAGTGAAGCGTACAGCGGTCCCTACAATGAGCAGTTCTTC
CASSEAYSGPYNEQFF
>TRBV6-5|TRBD1|TRBJ1-2|NA
TGTGCCAGCAGGCCCGGGACAGGGGTTGACTATGGCTACACCTTC
CASRPGTGVDYGYTF
>TRBV19|NA|TRBJ2-4|NA
TGTGCCAGTAGTATAAATCCGGGGTGGACCAAAAACATTCAGTACTTC
CASSINPGWTKNIQYF
>TRBV6-1|TRBD1|TRBJ2-7|NA
TGTGCCAGCAGCCGCGACAGGGCAGCCCTCTACGAGCAGTACTTC
CASSRDRAALYEQYF
>TRBV28|TRBD2|TRBJ2-7|NA
TGTGCCAGCAGTCCCGGACTAGCGGTTATCTACGAGCAGTACTTC
CASSPGLAVIYEQYF
>TRBV6-5|NA|TRBJ1-2|NA
TGTGCCAGCAGTTATCTAAGGGGGTCTAACTATGGCTACACCTTC
CASSYLRGSNYGYTF
>TRBV11-1|NA|TRBJ1-2|once
TGTGCCAGCAGTTCACGGGACACCGATGGCTACACCTTC
CASSSRDTDGYTF
>TRBV27|TRBD1|TRBJ1-2|NA
TGTGCCAGCAGCCTAGACAGGGTGTGGTATGGCTACACCTTC
CASSLDRVWYGYTF
>TRBV30|TRBD2|TRBJ2-7|NA
TGTGCCTGGACGCGGCTAGCGGGCTCCTACGAGCAGTACTTC
CAWTRLAGSYEQYF